The clone carrying this T cell receptor (beta chain) was counted ten times or more. Its antigen is as yet unknown. These data originate in a study of T cell repertoires in cytomegalovirus infection. Study overall: The public TCR beta signatures pointed to both CMV infection and matching HLA type. Findings and caveats of the study: Based on cumulative public TCR beta family frequency, carriers of CMV plus the relevant HLA were identified. Across the ex vivo response, the dominant clonotypes were HLA-C-restricted CMV-specific TCR beta clonotypes.

Germline values: CDR1 SGHVS, CDR2 FQNEAQ. The CDR3 extends over 14 amino acids. Trimming stripped 7 bases from V and 3 bases from J, with 15 bases between. TCRdb independently ran MiXCR on the reads; one entry per CDR3 protein. The sample records tens of thousands of distinct CDR3 sequences, roughly a fifth being singletons. This rearrangement joins TRBV7-8 to TRBJ1-1; D is ambiguous. The receptor was derived from a human donor in good health (CMV status not recorded). Some clones in this sample may be carry-over from other donors' samples. Sequences were derived from CD8+ T cells from cultured PBMCs, sampled from culture after CMV antigen stimulation. The CDR3, as DNA: TGTGCCAGCATCCAAACAGTTTACTACACTGAAGCTTTCTTT. This gives the protein CASIQTVYYTEAFF. The full variable domain, rest sourced from reference TRBV7-8 and TRBJ1-1, is GAGVSQSPRYKVAKRGQDVALRCDPISGHVSLFWYQQALGQGPEFLTYFQNEAQLDKSGLPSDRFFAERPEGSVSTLKIQRTQQEDSAVYLCASIQTVYYTEAFFGQGTRLTVV.